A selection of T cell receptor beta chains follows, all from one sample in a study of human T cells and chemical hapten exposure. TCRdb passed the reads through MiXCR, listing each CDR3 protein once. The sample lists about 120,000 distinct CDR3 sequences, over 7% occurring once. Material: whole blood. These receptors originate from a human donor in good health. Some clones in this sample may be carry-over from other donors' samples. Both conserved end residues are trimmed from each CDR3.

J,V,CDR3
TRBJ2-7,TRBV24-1,ATSDRDRDEQY
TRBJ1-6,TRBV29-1,SVGINRDSPLH
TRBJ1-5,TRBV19,ATRGEITYSNQPQH
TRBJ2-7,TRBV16,ASSQTDNLRGEQY
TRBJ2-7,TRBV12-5,ASGLVGPSLSYEQY
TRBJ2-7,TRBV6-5,ASSHGGTSVSDEQY
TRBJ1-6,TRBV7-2,ASSESGAFNSPLH
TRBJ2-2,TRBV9,ASSPRLAGELF
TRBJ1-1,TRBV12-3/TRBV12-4,ASSLWGQMNTEAF
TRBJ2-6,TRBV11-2,ASSLGTPISGANVLT
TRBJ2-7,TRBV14,ASSQDRYMTDTMAYEQY
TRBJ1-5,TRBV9,ASSGTGYPNQPQH
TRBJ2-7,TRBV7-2,ASSRITSGSHEQY
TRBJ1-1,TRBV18,ASSPLGGLRGTEAF
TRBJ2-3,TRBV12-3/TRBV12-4,ASSLGGAGTDTQY
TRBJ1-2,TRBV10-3,AISEPGQGTPLNYGYT